This T cell receptor (beta chain) was identified in a study of T cells in Graves' hyperthyroidism and ophthalmopathy. About the research overall: At the time of initial diagnosis and before any treatment, peripheral blood was collected.

This CDR3 is built from 13 residues. Per germline, CDR1 KGHSH and CDR2 LQKENI. Trimming removed 2 bases at V and 7 bases at J, with 9 bases between. Inclusion characteristics of ophthalmopathy patients comprised a Clinical Activity Score of at least 3, a NOSPECS grade of at least 4, and duration under 3 months. This clonotype showed up many times. RNA transcripts yielded amplified TCR beta CDR3 regions. A set of HTBI primers served as the primers for a first-round RT-PCR of the TCR CDR3. TCRdb re-called the multiplex PCR reads through MiXCR, storing one row per CDR3 protein. Of roughly 530,000 distinct CDR3 sequences in the sample, roughly 17% were seen once.

The chain joins TRBV18 to TRBJ2-1; D unresolved. This clonotype was obtained from a woman aged 18 to 35 with Graves' ophthalmopathy. Sequenced material: blood. The CDR3 sequence is CASSPVRSNEQFF. The CDR3 nucleotides are TGTGCCAGCTCACCAGTTCGGTCTAATGAGCAGTTCTTC.